This T cell receptor beta chain was profiled in a study of cytomegalovirus exposure and HLA in healthy donors. Study results and limitations: A later analysis linked a missense DCLRE1C variant to TCR beta V- and J-gene trimming. Only CMV serostatus was available as immune exposure information.

This CDR3 spans 11 amino acids. Germline V gene lookup returns CDR1 MDHEN and CDR2 SYDVKM. 60 Vbeta and 13 Jbeta primers were used in PCR. Profiling relied on immunoSEQ multiplex PCR, and the TCRdb table lists in-frame clones only, not all of them. The data contain roughly 170,000 clones, roughly 80% of them singletons. With respect to this clone: Its antigen is still unknown.

The TCR comes from a woman under 30 in good health and CMV-seronegative. The source material was PBMCs. The rearrangement links TRBV28 to TRBJ2-5; D gene ambiguous. With the DNA end fitting TRBJ2-7 better, the J assignment may be wrong. The CDR3 DNA follows: TGTGCCAGCAGTTTCCTAAACGAGCAGTACTTC. It codes for CASSFLNEQYF.